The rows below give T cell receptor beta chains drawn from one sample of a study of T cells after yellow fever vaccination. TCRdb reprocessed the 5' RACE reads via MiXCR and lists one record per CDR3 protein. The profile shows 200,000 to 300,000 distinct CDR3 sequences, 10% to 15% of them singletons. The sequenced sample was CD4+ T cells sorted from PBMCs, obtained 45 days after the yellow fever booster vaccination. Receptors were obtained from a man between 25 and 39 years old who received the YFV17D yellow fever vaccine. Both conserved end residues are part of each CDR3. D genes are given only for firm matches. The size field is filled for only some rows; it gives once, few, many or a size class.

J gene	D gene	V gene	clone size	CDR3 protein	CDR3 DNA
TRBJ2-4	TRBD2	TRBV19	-	CATRGEGLSQYF	TGTGCCACCAGAGGGGAGGGCCTCTCTCAGTACTTC
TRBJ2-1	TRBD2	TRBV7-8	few	CASSLTRLGRGYNEQFF	TGTGCCAGCAGCTTAACGCGTCTTGGGAGGGGCTACAATGAGCAGTTCTTC
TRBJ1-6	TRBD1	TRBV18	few	CASSHSRGPYNSPLHF	TGTGCCAGCTCACACTCCAGGGGGCCCTATAATTCACCCCTCCACTTT
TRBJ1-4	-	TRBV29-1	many	CSAGGVSEKLFF	TGCAGCGCTGGTGGGGTTTCAGAAAAACTGTTTTTT
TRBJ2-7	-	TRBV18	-	CASSPAVVYEQYF	TGTGCCAGCTCACCAGCCGTTGTCTACGAGCAGTACTTC
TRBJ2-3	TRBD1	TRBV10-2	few	CASSFGQGVTQYF	TGCGCCAGCAGTTTCGGACAGGGGGTTACGCAGTATTTT
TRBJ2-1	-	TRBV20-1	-	CRGVGPHTANEQFF	TGCAGGGGGGTCGGTCCCCACACCGCCAATGAGCAGTTCTTC
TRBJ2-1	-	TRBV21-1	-	CASSKGLERSPRMGEQFF	TGTGCCAGCAGCAAAGGTCTCGAACGAAGTCCTCGAATGGGTGAGCAGTTCTTC
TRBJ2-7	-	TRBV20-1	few	CSARDGGTVVYEQYF	TGCAGTGCTAGAGATGGGGGGACAGTCGTCTACGAGCAGTACTTC
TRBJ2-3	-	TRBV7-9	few	CASSVSGNTDTQYF	TGTGCCAGCAGCGTTAGCGGAAACACAGATACGCAGTATTTT
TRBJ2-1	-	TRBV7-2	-	CASSTNGAGEQFF	TGTGCCAGCAGCACAAACGGGGCGGGGGAGCAGTTCTTC
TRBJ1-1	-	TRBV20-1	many	CSARDLLRGGTEAFF	TGCAGTGCTAGAGATCTCCTTCGGGGGGGCACTGAAGCTTTCTTT
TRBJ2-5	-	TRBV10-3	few	CAISPGTGQETQYF	TGTGCCATCAGTCCCGGGACGGGGCAAGAGACCCAGTACTTC
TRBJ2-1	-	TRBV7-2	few	CASSGDYGPYNEQFF	TGTGCCAGCAGCGGGGATTATGGTCCCTACAATGAGCAGTTCTTC
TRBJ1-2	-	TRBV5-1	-	CGSSLSAGTANYGYTF	TGCGGCAGCAGCTTGAGCGCCGGGACTGCGAACTATGGCTACACCTTC
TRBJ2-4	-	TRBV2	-	CASRGDRLAKNIQYF	TGTGCCAGCAGGGGGGACCGACTAGCCAAAAACATTCAGTACTTC
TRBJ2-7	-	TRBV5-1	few	CASSLSTSFPYEQYF	TGCGCCAGCAGCTTGTCGACCTCTTTCCCTTACGAGCAGTACTTC
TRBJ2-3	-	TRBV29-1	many	CSVVSWDTDTQYF	TGCAGCGTTGTTAGCTGGGACACAGATACGCAGTATTTT
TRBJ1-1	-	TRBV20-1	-	CSSGEMAEAFF	TGCAGTTCGGGGGAAATGGCTGAAGCTTTCTTT
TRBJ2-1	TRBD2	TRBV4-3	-	CASSQVTSGYAYNEQFF	TGCGCCAGCAGCCAAGTTACTAGCGGGTATGCCTACAATGAGCAGTTCTTC
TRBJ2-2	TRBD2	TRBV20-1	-	CSARVLPRSAGGPGGELFF	TGCAGTGCTAGAGTGCTACCACGATCGGCGGGAGGGCCTGGCGGGGAGCTGTTTTTT
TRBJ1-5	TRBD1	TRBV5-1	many	CASSSSTGTQPQHF	TGCGCCAGCAGCTCCTCGACAGGGACCCAGCCCCAGCATTTT
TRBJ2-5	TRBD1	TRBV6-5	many	CASSYQTGGQETQYF	TGTGCCAGCAGTTACCAAACAGGGGGCCAAGAGACCCAGTACTTC
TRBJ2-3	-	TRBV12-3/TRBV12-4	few	CASSITDNKQYF	TGTGCCAGCAGTATTACAGATAATAAGCAGTATTTT
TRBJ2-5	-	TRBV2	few	CASTPTQETQYF	TGTGCCAGCACCCCGACCCAAGAGACCCAGTACTTC
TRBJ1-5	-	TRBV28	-	CASSLPTDSNQPQHF	TGTGCCAGCAGTCTCCCGACAGATAGCAATCAGCCCCAGCATTTT
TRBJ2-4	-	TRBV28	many	CASSQPRIHVQYF	TGTGCCAGCAGCCAGCCCCGCATTCACGTTCAGTACTTC
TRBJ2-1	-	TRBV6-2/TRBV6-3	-	CASSTNQKFNEQFF	TGTGCCAGCAGTACAAACCAAAAGTTCAATGAGCAGTTCTTC